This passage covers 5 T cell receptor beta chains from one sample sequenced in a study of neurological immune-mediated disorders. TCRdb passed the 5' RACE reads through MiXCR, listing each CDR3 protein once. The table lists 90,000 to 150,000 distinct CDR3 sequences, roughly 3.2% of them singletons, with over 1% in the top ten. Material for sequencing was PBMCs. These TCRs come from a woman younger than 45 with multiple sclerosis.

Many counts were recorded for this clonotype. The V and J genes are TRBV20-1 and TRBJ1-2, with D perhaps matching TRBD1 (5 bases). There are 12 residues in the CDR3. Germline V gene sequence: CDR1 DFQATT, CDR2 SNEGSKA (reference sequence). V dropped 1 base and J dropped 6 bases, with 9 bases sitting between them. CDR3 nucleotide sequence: TGCAGTGCTAGAGGGCAGGGTGATGGCTACACCTTC. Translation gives CSARGQGDGYTF.

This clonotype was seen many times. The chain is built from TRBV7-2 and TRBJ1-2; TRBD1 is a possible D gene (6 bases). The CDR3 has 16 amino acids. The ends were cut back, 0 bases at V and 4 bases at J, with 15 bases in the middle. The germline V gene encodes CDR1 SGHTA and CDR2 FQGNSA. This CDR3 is CASSLAGGGTIYGYTF. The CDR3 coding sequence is TGTGCCAGCAGCTTAGCGGGAGGGGGGACAATCTATGGCTACACCTTC.

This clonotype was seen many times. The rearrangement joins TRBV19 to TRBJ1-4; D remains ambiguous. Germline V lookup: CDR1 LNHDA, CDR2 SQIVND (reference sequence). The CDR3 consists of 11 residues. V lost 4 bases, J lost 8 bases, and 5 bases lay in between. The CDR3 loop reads CASSRNEKLFF. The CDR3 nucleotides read TGTGCCAGTAGTAGAAACGAAAAACTGTTTTTT.

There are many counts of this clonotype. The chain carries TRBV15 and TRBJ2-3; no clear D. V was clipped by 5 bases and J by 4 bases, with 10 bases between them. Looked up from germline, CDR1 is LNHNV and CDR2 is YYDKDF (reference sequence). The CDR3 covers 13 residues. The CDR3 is CATSPQLSDTQYF. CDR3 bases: TGTGCCACCAGCCCTCAGCTGTCAGATACGCAGTATTTT.

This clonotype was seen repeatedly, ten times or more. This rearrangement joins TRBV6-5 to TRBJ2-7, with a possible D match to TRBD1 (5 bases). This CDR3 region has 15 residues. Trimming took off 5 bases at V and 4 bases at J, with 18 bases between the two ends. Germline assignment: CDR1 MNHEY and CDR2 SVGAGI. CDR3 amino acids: CASSVEAGKVYEQYF. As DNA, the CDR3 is TGTGCCAGCAGTGTCGAGGCAGGGAAAGTTTACGAGCAGTACTTC.